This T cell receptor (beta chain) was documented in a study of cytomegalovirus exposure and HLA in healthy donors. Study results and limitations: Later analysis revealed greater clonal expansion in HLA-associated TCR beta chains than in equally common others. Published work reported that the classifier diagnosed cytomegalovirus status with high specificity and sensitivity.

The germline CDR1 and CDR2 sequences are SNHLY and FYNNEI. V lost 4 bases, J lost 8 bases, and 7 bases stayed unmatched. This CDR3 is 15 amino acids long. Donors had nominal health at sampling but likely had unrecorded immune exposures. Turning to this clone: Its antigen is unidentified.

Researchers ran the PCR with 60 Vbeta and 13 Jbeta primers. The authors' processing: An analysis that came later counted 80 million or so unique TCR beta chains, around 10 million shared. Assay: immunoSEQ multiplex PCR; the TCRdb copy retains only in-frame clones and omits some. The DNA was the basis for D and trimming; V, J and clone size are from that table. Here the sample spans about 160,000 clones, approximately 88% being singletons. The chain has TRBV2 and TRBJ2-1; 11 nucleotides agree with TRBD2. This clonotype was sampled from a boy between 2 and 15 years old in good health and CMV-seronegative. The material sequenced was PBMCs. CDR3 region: CASSATSGSSDEQFF. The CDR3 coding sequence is TGTGCCAGCAGTGCCACTAGCGGGAGTAGTGATGAGCAGTTCTTC.